These 5 T cell receptor beta chains were sequenced from one sample in a study of cytomegalovirus exposure and HLA in healthy donors. PCR primers comprised 60 Vbeta and 13 Jbeta primers. Measured with immunoSEQ multiplex PCR; TCRdb has only the in-frame clones, and not every one. This table has 75,000 to 100,000 clones, under 75% appearing once. Sequencing used PBMCs. The source is a female donor in good health and CMV-seronegative.

This clone has only a few counts. The chain's CDR3 is CAISQSPGQGALGANVLTF. As DNA, the CDR3 is TGTGCCATCAGCCAAAGTCCGGGACAGGGGGCGCTTGGGGCCAACGTCCTGACTTTC. This rearrangement joins TRBV10-3 to TRBJ2-6; TRBD1 agrees at 12 bases. The CDR3 is 19 amino acids. The junction had 12 bases not matched to a gene; V was cut back by 6 bases and J by 3 bases. Germline loops: CDR1 ENHRY, CDR2 SYGVKD.

V gene TRBV10-3 combines with J gene TRBJ1-4; TRBD1 agrees at 10 bases. After removal of 6 bases from V and 6 bases from J, the junction contained 4 bases not matched to a gene. Germline V CDR1 and CDR2: ENHRY, SYGVKD. This CDR3 has 14 residues. The CDR3 sequence: CAIRSGTGDEKLFF. CDR3 in DNA: TGTGCCATCAGATCGGGGACAGGGGATGAAAAACTGTTTTTT.

The chain links TRBV6-5 to TRBJ1-5; D unclear. The CDR3 is made up of 13 amino acids. Per the germline V gene, CDR1 is MNHEY and CDR2 is SVGAGI. Trimming left V 6 bases short and J 4 bases short, with 10 bases between. The CDR3 protein is CASRADTNQPQHF. CDR3 DNA sequence: TGTGCCAGCAGAGCTGACACAAATCAGCCCCAGCATTTT.

The V gene is TRBV19, the J gene TRBJ1-1, with D perhaps TRBD1 (5 bases). Trimming left V 1 base short and J 4 bases short, with 13 bases between. The germline CDR1 and CDR2 sequences are LNHDA and SQIVND (reference sequence). The CDR3 runs to 15 residues. The CDR3 DNA follows: TGTGCCAGTAGTATAGTTTCAGGGTCGGGCACTGAAGCTTTCTTT. It is translated as CASSIVSGSGTEAFF. The full variable domain, completed using reference TRBV19 and TRBJ1-1, is DGGITQSPKYLFRKEGQNVTLSCEQNLNHDAMYWYRQDPGQGLRLIYYSQIVNDFQKGDIAEGYSVSREKKESFPLTVTSAQKNPTAFYLCASSIVSGSGTEAFFGQGTRLTVV.

The sample holds one count of this clone. The chain joins TRBV21-1 to TRBJ1-2; the table's D call of TRBD1 was not tested on the DNA. TRBV21-1 is a pseudogene locus. The CDR3 extends over 18 amino acids. This chain's CDR3 is CASSKKSLQGQTGYGYTF. CDR3 DNA: TGTGCCAGCAGCAAAAAGTCCCTCCAGGGGCAAACGGGCTATGGCTACACCTTC.